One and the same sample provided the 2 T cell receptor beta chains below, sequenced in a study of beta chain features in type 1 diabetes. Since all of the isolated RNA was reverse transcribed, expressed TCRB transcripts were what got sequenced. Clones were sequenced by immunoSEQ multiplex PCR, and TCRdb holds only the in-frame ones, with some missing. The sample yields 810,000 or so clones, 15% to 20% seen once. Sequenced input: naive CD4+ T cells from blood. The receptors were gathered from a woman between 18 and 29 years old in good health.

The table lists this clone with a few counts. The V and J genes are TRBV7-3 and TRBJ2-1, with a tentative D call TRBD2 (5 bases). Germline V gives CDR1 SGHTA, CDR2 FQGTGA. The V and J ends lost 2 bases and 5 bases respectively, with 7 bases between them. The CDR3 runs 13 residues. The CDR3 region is CASSLPGNNEQFF. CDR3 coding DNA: TGTGCCAGCAGCTTACCCGGGAACAATGAGCAGTTCTTC. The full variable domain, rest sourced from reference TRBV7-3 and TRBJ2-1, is GAGVSQTPSNKVTEKGKYVELRCDPISGHTALYWYRQSLGQGPEFLIYFQGTGAADDSGLPNDRFFAVRPEGSVSTLKIQRTERGDSAVYLCASSLPGNNEQFFGPGTRLTVL.

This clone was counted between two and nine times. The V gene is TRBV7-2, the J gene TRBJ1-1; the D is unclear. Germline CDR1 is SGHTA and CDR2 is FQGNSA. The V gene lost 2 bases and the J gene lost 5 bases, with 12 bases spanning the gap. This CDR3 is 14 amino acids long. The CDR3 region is CASSLRREGTEAFF. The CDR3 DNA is TGTGCCAGCAGCTTACGACGGGAGGGAACTGAAGCTTTCTTT.